A single sample is the source of the 14 T cell receptor beta chains below, sequenced in a study of blood T cell repertoires in COVID-19. The assay was immunoSEQ multiplex PCR, and TCRdb's table has in-frame clones only and misses some. There are about 240,000 clones in the sample; around 86% occur only once, and approximately 3.5% lies in the top ten. Specimen: PBMCs or T cells enriched from blood (not recorded which). These receptors came from a woman aged 40 to 55 with acute COVID-19.

This rearrangement joins TRBV6-2 or TRBV6-3 to TRBJ1-3; no clear D gene. Per the germline V gene, CDR1 is MNHEY and CDR2 is SVGEGT. The CDR3 has 16 residues. Trimming stripped 2 bases from V and 1 base from J, with 12 bases between. CDR3 in DNA: TGTGCCAGCAGTTACCAGTGGTTTCAATCTGGAAACACCATATATTTT. It specifies CASSYQWFQSGNTIYF.

This clone was seen a single time. The chain recombines TRBV2 with TRBJ2-7; 7 bases are shared with TRBD1. This CDR3 region has 13 residues. CDR1 SNHLY and CDR2 FYNNEI come from the germline V gene. V shed 7 bases, J shed 2 bases, and the junction held 5 bases outside the gene matches. CDR3 coding DNA: TGTGCCAGCACATTTGACAGGGCCTACGAGCAGTACTTC. It specifies CASTFDRAYEQYF.

This sequence joins TRBV6-5 and TRBJ1-2; perhaps TRBD1 as D (5 bases). Trimming stripped 6 bases from V and 4 bases from J, with 18 bases between. Germline CDR1 and CDR2: MNHEY and SVGAGI. CDR3 length equals 15 residues. The CDR3 coding sequence is TGTGCCAGCAGCATGACCGGGGGAGGTCTCTATGGCTACACCTTC. Amino acid sequence: CASSMTGGGLYGYTF.

V is TRBV25-1 and J is TRBJ2-7; 9 bases are shared with TRBD2. Germline V gene sequence: CDR1 MGHDK, CDR2 SYGVNS. The CDR3 covers 15 residues. V lost 4 bases, J lost 4 bases, and 8 bases stayed unmatched. CDR3 amino acids: CASSATSGVRYEQYF. CDR3 DNA sequence: TGTGCCAGCAGTGCGACTAGCGGAGTTAGATACGAGCAGTACTTC.

This chain uses TRBV5-6 with TRBJ1-2; D unresolved. Germline V gene lookup returns CDR1 SGHDT and CDR2 YYEEEE. The CDR3 runs 14 residues. Trimming stripped 3 bases from V and 4 bases from J, with 13 bases between. CDR3 residues: CASSSGGMRYGYTF. CDR3 bases: TGTGCCAGCAGCTCAGGAGGGATGCGCTATGGCTACACCTTC.

The chain links TRBV2 to TRBJ2-1, with D possibly matching TRBD2 (5 bases). Trimming left V 2 bases short and J 3 bases short, with 11 bases between. This CDR3 contains 15 residues. Per the germline V gene, CDR1 is SNHLY and CDR2 is FYNNEI. The CDR3 DNA follows: TGTGCCAGCAGTGAAATCGCTGCGGGCTACAATGAGCAGTTCTTC. Amino acid sequence: CASSEIAAGYNEQFF.

The rearrangement joins TRBV28 to TRBJ2-7; 8 bases map to TRBD2. The CDR3 runs to 16 residues. The germline gives CDR1 MDHEN, CDR2 SYDVKM. The junction had 10 bases not matched to a gene; V was cut back by 5 bases and J by 1 base. CDR3 region: CASSQSGGALSYEQYF. CDR3 in DNA: TGTGCCAGCAGTCAGTCCGGGGGGGCCTTATCCTACGAGCAGTACTTC.

The chain links TRBV3-1 (or the pseudogene TRBV3-2) to TRBJ1-3, with no clear D. V dropped 0 bases and J dropped 0 bases, with 9 bases sitting between them. The CDR3 runs 16 residues. CDR1 is LGHDT, CDR2 YNNKEL, per germline (reference sequence). Here the CDR3 DNA reads TGTGCCAGCAGCCAAGACCCGACAAGCTCTGGAAACACCATATATTTT. Residues: CASSQDPTSSGNTIYF.

The chain carries TRBV5-6 and TRBJ2-5; D is possibly TRBD1 (6 bases). Trimming took off 3 bases at V and 1 base at J, with 10 bases between the two ends. This CDR3 comprises 14 residues. CDR1 SGHDT and CDR2 YYEEEE come from the germline V gene. The CDR3 reads CASSYLQGQETQYF. CDR3 DNA: TGTGCCAGCAGCTACCTACAGGGCCAAGAGACCCAGTACTTC.

The gene calls are TRBV6-1 and TRBJ1-4, with a weak D call TRBD1 (5 bases). CDR1 is MNHNS and CDR2 is SASEGT in the germline V gene. This CDR3 has 14 amino acids. With 0 bases removed from V and 10 bases from J, the gap between germline ends came to 12 bases. This CDR3 reads CASSEAGGERKLFF. In nucleotides, the CDR3 is TGTGCCAGCAGTGAAGCGGGGGGAGAACGAAAACTGTTTTTT.

This clone showed up just once. The rearrangement links TRBV6-1 to TRBJ1-2; 7 bases match TRBD1. From germline, CDR1 is MNHNS and CDR2 SASEGT. V shed 3 bases, J shed 3 bases, and the junction held 4 bases outside the gene matches. This CDR3 region has 14 residues. The CDR3: CASSDPGTDYGYTF. The CDR3 DNA reads as TGTGCCAGCAGTGACCCCGGGACAGACTATGGCTACACCTTC.

This rearrangement joins TRBV10-1 to TRBJ2-7; 7 bases line up with TRBD2. The CDR3 has 14 residues. Trimming at V came to 4 bases and at J to 5 bases, leaving 8 bases not matched to a gene. In germline, CDR1 is WNHNN, CDR2 SYGVQD (reference sequence). The CDR3 region is CASSALGEGHEQYF. CDR3 nucleotides: TGCGCCAGCAGTGCCCTCGGGGAGGGCCACGAGCAGTACTTC.

The CDR3 sequence is CASSQLAGDTQYF. CDR3 DNA sequence: TGTGCCAGCAGCCAGTTAGCCGGAGATACGCAGTATTTT. V gene TRBV3-1 (or the pseudogene TRBV3-2) combines with J gene TRBJ2-3; D remains unclear. The CDR3 loop spans 13 amino acids. Germline V gives CDR1 LGHDT, CDR2 YNNKEL (reference sequence). The V and J ends lost 3 bases and 5 bases respectively, with 9 bases between them.

This clone has more than one count but fewer than ten. J is TRBJ1-1 and V is TRBV3-1 (or the pseudogene TRBV3-2); TRBD1 agrees at 7 bases. The germline CDR1 and CDR2 sequences are LGHDT and YNNKEL (reference sequence). With 4 bases clipped from V and 5 bases from J, the junction kept 4 bases outside the gene matches. The CDR3 is 13 residues long. CDR3 sequence: CASSPTGLTEAFF. The CDR3 bases are TGTGCCAGCAGCCCGACAGGGTTAACTGAAGCTTTCTTT.